The 8 T cell receptor beta chains below come from one sample, sequenced in a study of T cell changes during pregnancy in multiple sclerosis. The protocol was immunoSEQ multiplex PCR, while the TCRdb copy is restricted to in-frame clones and leaves out a portion. Among 93,000 or so clones listed, roughly 92% were seen once. The source material was peripheral blood, sampled after pregnancy. All receptors derive from a female donor with multiple sclerosis, enrolled in a pregnancy study.

The chain's CDR3 is CASRERKGVYEQYF. CDR3 in DNA: TGTGCCAGCAGAGAACGGAAAGGGGTCTACGAGCAGTACTTC. The V and J genes are TRBV6-5 and TRBJ2-7; tentatively, D is TRBD1 (5 bases). The CDR3 sequence is 14 residues long. Germline assignment: CDR1 MNHEY and CDR2 SVGAGI. Deletions cut 6 bases from V and 3 bases from J, with 15 bases between.

The chain joins TRBV5-1 to TRBJ1-5, with D hard to call. V was trimmed by 0 bases and J by 3 bases, leaving 10 bases between them. This CDR3 is built from 15 residues. Germline CDR1 reads SGHRS; CDR2 reads YFSETQ. The CDR3 sequence: CASSLAGGPNQPQHF. CDR3 nucleotide sequence: TGCGCCAGCAGCTTGGCCGGAGGCCCCAATCAGCCCCAGCATTTT.

The chain carries TRBV4-2 and TRBJ2-1; the D gene is possibly TRBD2 (5 bases). The germline CDR1 and CDR2 sequences are LGHNA and YNFKEQ. The CDR3 contains 18 residues. V shed 4 bases and J shed 13 bases, with 32 bases lying between them. The CDR3 reads CASSPYPTLPGSSWGQFF. CDR3 DNA: TGTGCCAGCAGCCCTTACCCGACCCTCCCCGGCTCTAGCTGGGGTCAGTTCTTC.

V gene TRBV9 combines with J gene TRBJ2-2; D is undetermined. The V end lost 3 bases, the J end lost 4 bases, and 13 bases lay between the germline ends. Germline assignment: CDR1 SGDLS and CDR2 YYNGEE. This CDR3 region has 15 residues. CDR3 sequence (DNA): TGTGCCAGCAGCGAGGTGGGCCTGGGCACCGGGGAGCTGTTTTTT. Amino acid sequence: CASSEVGLGTGELFF.

This clone was picked up one time. The chain recombines TRBV5-4 with TRBJ1-2; 7 nucleotides match TRBD1. This CDR3 region has 15 residues. The germline V gene has CDR1 SGHNT and CDR2 YYREEE (reference sequence). V shed 4 bases, J shed 6 bases, and the junction held 12 bases outside the gene matches. In DNA form, the CDR3 reads TGTGCCAGCAGCACCGAACCACAGGGGCAGGATGGCTACACCTTC. Its translation: CASSTEPQGQDGYTF.

This clone was observed a few times. The chain recombines TRBV10-1 with TRBJ2-5; TRBD1 agrees at 9 bases. CDR1 and CDR2 from the germline V gene are WNHNN and SYGVQD (reference sequence). V lost 4 bases and J lost 4; bases outside the gene matches: 4. The CDR3 is made up of 14 amino acids. CDR3 nucleotide sequence: TGCGCCAGCAGTGCCACGGACAGGGGAGAGACCCAGTACTTC. This sequence encodes CASSATDRGETQYF.

The V call is TRBV9, the J call TRBJ1-2, with 7 nucleotides matching TRBD1. The V and J ends lost 1 base and 2 bases, in that order; junction bases with no gene match: 5. The CDR3 extends over 15 amino acids. Germline V gene lookup returns CDR1 SGDLS and CDR2 YYNGEE. CDR3: CASSVRDSRNYGYTF. The CDR3 DNA reads TGTGCCAGCAGCGTAAGGGACAGTAGAAACTATGGCTACACCTTC.

The J gene is TRBJ2-7, the V gene TRBV9; 8 nucleotides agree with TRBD2. The CDR3 runs 15 residues. Germline V gives CDR1 SGDLS, CDR2 YYNGEE. V lost 0 bases to trimming and J lost 5 bases; unmatched junction nucleotides: 7. CDR3 nucleotide sequence: TGTGCCAGCAGCGTAGGGACTAGCACTAACCACGAGCAGTACTTC. Translating it yields CASSVGTSTNHEQYF.